These T cell receptor beta chains were read from a single sample in a study of blood T cell repertoires in COVID-19. Sequencing was performed with immunoSEQ multiplex PCR; in TCRdb, only in-frame clones are kept and a portion is missing. The sample carries tens of thousands of clones, approximately 88% recorded once. Sequencing was carried out using peripheral blood. Source of these receptors: a man older than 75 with active or convalescent COVID-19. Both conserved end residues are part of each CDR3. The order of the fields is clone size, D gene, J gene, V gene, CDR3 protein, CDR3 DNA. A D gene is named only where the DNA matches it firmly. Expanded clones get a size class; other rows say once, few or many, or leave the size out.

NA	NA	TRBJ1-2	TRBV5-4	CASSLALTGSNYGYTF	TGTGCCAGCAGCTTGGCCCTGACAGGATCAAACTATGGCTACACCTTC
NA	NA	TRBJ2-7	TRBV28	CASSFVRAPPFYEQYF	TGTGCCAGCAGTTTTGTCAGGGCTCCCCCCTTCTACGAGCAGTACTTC
NA	TRBD1	TRBJ2-1	TRBV18	CASSPRDRGLVGYNEQFF	TGTGCCAGCTCACCTCGGGACAGGGGACTAGTGGGCTACAATGAGCAGTTCTTC
NA	NA	TRBJ2-7	TRBV5-5	CASSLEDSSYEQYF	TGTGCCAGCAGCTTGGAGGACAGCTCCTACGAGCAGTACTTC
NA	TRBD1	TRBJ2-7	TRBV11-2	CASTPLAGGYEQYF	TGTGCCAGCACCCCGCTGGCAGGGGGATACGAGCAGTACTTC
NA	NA	TRBJ1-1	TRBV5-6	CASSLAGYFNTEAFF	TGTGCCAGCAGCTTGGCAGGGTACTTCAACACTGAAGCTTTCTTT
NA	NA	TRBJ1-6	TRBV13	CASSLGQGSLRRGSPLHF	TGTGCCAGCAGCTTAGGCCAGGGCTCCCTGCGGAGGGGATCACCCCTCCACTTT
NA	NA	TRBJ1-3	TRBV3-1/TRBV3-2	CASSLRGASGNTIYF	TGTGCCAGCAGCCTGCGGGGTGCTTCTGGAAACACCATATATTTT
NA	NA	TRBJ1-2	TRBV12-5	CASGFSNYGYTF	TGTGCTAGTGGTTTCAGTAACTATGGCTACACCTTC
NA	NA	TRBJ2-2	TRBV6-2/TRBV6-3	CASSSFGVRTGELFF	TGTGCCAGCAGTTCGTTCGGGGTACGAACCGGGGAGCTGTTTTTT
once	NA	TRBJ2-7	TRBV5-1	CASGRDNNLEQYF	TGCGCCAGCGGCCGGGACAATAATTTGGAGCAGTACTTC
NA	TRBD1	TRBJ2-1	TRBV7-2	CASSFRGPTHNEQFF	TGTGCCAGCAGCTTCAGGGGGCCAACCCACAATGAGCAGTTCTTC
NA	TRBD1	TRBJ2-2	TRBV4-3	CASSQGTGVNTGELFF	TGCGCCAGCAGCCAAGGGACAGGGGTGAACACCGGGGAGCTGTTTTTT
NA	NA	TRBJ1-5	TRBV19	CASTPGRGSQPQHF	TGTGCCAGTACCCCCGGGAGGGGTAGTCAGCCCCAGCATTTT
NA	TRBD2	TRBJ2-5	TRBV3-1/TRBV3-2	CASSQEFYAGGWETQYF	TGTGCCAGCAGCCAAGAATTTTACGCGGGGGGCTGGGAGACCCAGTACTTC
NA	TRBD1	TRBJ1-5	TRBV2	CASSEAGQGRYSNQPQHF	TGTGCCAGCAGTGAAGCGGGACAGGGCCGATATAGCAATCAGCCCCAGCATTTT
NA	NA	TRBJ2-7	TRBV7-6	CASSLNAGSTYEQYF	TGTGCCAGCAGCTTAAATGCCGGGAGTACCTACGAGCAGTACTTC
NA	TRBD1	TRBJ1-5	TRBV18	CASSLTGGQPQHF	TGTGCCAGCTCACTGACAGGGGGACAGCCCCAGCATTTT
NA	NA	TRBJ2-5	TRBV19	CASSLGTGVQETQYF	TGTGCCAGTAGTCTAGGGACGGGAGTCCAAGAGACCCAGTACTTC
NA	TRBD1	TRBJ2-5	TRBV27	CASRGTGPNKTQYF	TGTGCCAGCAGGGGGACAGGCCCTAATAAGACCCAGTACTTC
NA	TRBD2	TRBJ2-3	TRBV29-1	CSVILAGAATDTQYF	TGCAGCGTTATCTTAGCGGGGGCCGCCACAGATACGCAGTATTTT
NA	TRBD2	TRBJ2-1	TRBV7-9	CASSPSGRDYNEQFF	TGTGCCAGCAGCCCTAGCGGGAGAGACTACAATGAGCAGTTCTTC
NA	TRBD1	TRBJ2-2	TRBV11-2	CASSWGQGASTGELFF	TGTGCCAGCAGCTGGGGACAGGGGGCGAGCACCGGGGAGCTGTTTTTT
NA	NA	TRBJ1-5	TRBV7-8	CASSLPERGQPQHF	TGTGCCAGCAGCTTACCCGAAAGGGGTCAGCCCCAGCATTTT
NA	NA	TRBJ1-5	TRBV6-5	CASSRGVNQPQHF	TGTGCCAGCAGTCGGGGTGTCAATCAGCCCCAGCATTTT
NA	NA	TRBJ1-1	TRBV5-1	CASSLQSGRDTEAFF	TGCGCCAGCAGCTTACAGTCAGGGAGGGACACTGAAGCTTTCTTT
NA	NA	TRBJ1-2	TRBV4-1	CASSQEGQGRSYGYTF	TGCGCCAGCAGCCAAGAGGGGCAGGGCAGGAGCTATGGCTACACCTTC
once	TRBD2	TRBJ2-3	TRBV2	CASGLAGGLDTQYF	TGTGCCAGCGGACTAGCGGGGGGGTTAGATACGCAGTATTTT
NA	TRBD1	TRBJ1-4	TRBV28	CASRKMDREGEKLFF	TGTGCCAGCAGGAAAATGGACAGGGAGGGAGAAAAACTGTTTTTT
once	NA	TRBJ1-1	TRBV5-4	CASSTGMMGAFF	TGTGCCAGCTCAACAGGGATGATGGGAGCTTTCTTT
NA	NA	TRBJ2-1	TRBV5-1	CASSYWSQGPYNEQFF	TGCGCCAGCAGCTATTGGTCACAGGGCCCATACAATGAGCAGTTCTTC
once	TRBD1	TRBJ2-5	TRBV30	CAYTGGQETQYF	TGTGCCTATACAGGGGGCCAAGAGACCCAGTACTTC
once	NA	TRBJ2-3	TRBV12-3/TRBV12-4	CASSFSPDTQYF	TGTGCCAGCAGTTTTAGTCCAGATACGCAGTATTTT
NA	TRBD2	TRBJ2-2	TRBV19	CASSTLGGGANTGELFF	TGTGCCAGTAGTACTCTTGGCGGGGGGGCCAACACCGGGGAGCTGTTTTTT
few	TRBD1	TRBJ1-1	TRBV7-9	CASSGTGGGSTEAFF	TGTGCCAGCAGCGGTACAGGGGGCGGGAGCACTGAAGCTTTCTTT
NA	NA	TRBJ1-2	TRBV30	CAWSVGGASYGYTF	TGTGCCTGGAGTGTTGGGGGCGCTAGCTATGGCTACACCTTC
NA	TRBD2	TRBJ2-2	TRBV28	CASSLWASGSNTGELFF	TGTGCCAGCAGTTTATGGGCTAGCGGGTCGAACACCGGGGAGCTGTTTTTT
NA	NA	TRBJ1-4	TRBV10-2	CASSAGNQNEKLFF	TGCGCCAGCAGTGCGGGTAACCAGAATGAAAAACTGTTTTTT
once	NA	TRBJ1-3	TRBV15	CATSLRGGSRDTIYF	TGTGCCACTTCACTTCGGGGTGGCAGCCGGGACACCATATATTTT
NA	TRBD1	TRBJ2-7	TRBV29-1	CSVGDRSYEQYF	TGCAGCGTTGGGGACAGGTCCTACGAGCAGTACTTC
NA	TRBD1	TRBJ1-5	TRBV27	CASSIRGTGKGQPQHF	TGTGCCAGCAGTATACGCGGGACAGGGAAAGGTCAGCCCCAGCATTTT